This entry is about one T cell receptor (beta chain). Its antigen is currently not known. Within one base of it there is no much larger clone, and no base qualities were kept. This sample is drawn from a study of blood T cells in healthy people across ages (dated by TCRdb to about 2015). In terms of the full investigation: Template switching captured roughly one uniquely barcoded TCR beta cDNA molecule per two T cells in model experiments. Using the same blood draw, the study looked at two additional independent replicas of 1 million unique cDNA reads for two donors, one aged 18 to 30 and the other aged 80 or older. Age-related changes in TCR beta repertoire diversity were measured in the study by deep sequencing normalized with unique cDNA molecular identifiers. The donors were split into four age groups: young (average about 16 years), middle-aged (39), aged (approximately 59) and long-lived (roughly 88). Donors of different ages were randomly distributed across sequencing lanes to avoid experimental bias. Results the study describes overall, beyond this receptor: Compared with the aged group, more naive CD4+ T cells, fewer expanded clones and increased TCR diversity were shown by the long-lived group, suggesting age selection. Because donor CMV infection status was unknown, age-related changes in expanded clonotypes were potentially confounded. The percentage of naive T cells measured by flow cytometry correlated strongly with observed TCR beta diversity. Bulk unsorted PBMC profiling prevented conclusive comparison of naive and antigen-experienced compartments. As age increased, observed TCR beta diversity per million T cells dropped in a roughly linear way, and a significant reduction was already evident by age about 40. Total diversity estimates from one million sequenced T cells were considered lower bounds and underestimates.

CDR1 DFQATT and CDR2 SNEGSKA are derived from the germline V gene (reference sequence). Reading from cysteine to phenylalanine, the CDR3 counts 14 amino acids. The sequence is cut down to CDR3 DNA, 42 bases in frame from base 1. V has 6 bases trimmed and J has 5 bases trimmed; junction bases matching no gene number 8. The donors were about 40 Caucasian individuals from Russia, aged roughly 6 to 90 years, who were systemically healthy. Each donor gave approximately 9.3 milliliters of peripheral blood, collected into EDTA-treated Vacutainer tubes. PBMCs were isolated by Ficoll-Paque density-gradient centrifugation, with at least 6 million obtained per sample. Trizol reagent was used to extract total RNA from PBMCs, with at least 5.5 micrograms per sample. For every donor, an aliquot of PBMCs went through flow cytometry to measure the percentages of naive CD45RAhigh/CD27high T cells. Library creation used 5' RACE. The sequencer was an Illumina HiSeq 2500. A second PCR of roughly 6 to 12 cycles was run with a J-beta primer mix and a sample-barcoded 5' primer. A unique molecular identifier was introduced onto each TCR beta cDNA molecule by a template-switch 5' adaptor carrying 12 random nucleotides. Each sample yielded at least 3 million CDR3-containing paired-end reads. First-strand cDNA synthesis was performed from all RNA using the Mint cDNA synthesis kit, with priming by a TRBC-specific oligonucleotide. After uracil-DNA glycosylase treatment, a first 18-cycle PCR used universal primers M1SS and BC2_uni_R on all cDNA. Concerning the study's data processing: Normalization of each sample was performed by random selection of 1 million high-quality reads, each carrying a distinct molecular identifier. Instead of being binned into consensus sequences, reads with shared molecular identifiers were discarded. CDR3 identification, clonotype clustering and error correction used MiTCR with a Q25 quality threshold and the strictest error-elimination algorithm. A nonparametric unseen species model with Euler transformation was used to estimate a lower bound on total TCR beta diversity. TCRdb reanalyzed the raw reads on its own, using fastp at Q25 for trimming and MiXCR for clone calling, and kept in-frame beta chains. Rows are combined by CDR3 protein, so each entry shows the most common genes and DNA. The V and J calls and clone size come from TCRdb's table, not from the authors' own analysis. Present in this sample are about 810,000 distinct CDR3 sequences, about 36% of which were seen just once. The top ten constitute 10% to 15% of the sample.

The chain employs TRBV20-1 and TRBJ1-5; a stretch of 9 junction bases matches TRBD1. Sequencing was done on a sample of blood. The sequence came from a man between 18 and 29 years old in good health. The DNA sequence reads TGCAGTGCGAAGACAGGGGGGGACCATCAGCCCCAGCATTTT. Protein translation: CSAKTGGDHQPQHF.